This TCR beta chain was obtained from a study of human T cells and chemical hapten exposure. Time point: healthy volunteer bleed at 2 weeks. Unfractionated whole blood served as the source for total RNA extraction. Individual cDNA molecules received unique molecular identifiers in the library. TCRdb reprocessed the RACE reads via MiXCR and lists one record per CDR3 protein. The profile shows 50,000 or so distinct CDR3 sequences, 4% to 4.5% of them singletons. This clonotype was seen repeatedly, ten times or more. This sequence was found in a human donor in good health. Some clones in this sample may be carry-over from other donors' samples. Sequencing was carried out using whole blood.

CDR3 bases: TGTGCCAGCAGCCGGAACAGGAACTATGGCTACACCTTC. Encoded protein: CASSRNRNYGYTF. The chain has TRBV14 and TRBJ1-2, with a weak D call TRBD1 (5 bases). From germline, CDR1 is SGHDN and CDR2 FVKESK. V was shortened by 4 bases and J by 2 bases, with 8 bases between the two germline ends. CDR3 length: 13 residues.